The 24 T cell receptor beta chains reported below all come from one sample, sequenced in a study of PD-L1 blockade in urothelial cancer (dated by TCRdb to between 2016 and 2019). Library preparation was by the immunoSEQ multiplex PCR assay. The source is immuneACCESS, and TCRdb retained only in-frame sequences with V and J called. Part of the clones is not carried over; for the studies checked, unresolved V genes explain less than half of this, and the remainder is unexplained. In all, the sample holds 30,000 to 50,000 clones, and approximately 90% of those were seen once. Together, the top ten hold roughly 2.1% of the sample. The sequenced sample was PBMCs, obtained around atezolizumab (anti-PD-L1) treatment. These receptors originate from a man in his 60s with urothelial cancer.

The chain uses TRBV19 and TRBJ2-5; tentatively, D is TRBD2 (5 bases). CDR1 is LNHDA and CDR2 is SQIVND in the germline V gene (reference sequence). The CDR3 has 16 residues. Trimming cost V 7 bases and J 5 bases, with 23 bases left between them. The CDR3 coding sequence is TGTGCCAGTATAAAAGCGGACGCCAAGGAGAGGGAGACCCAGTACTTC. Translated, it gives CASIKADAKERETQYF.

CDR3 sequence (DNA): TGCGCCAGCAGGGAGGGACTAGCGGTCCCAGATACGCAGTATTTT. Its protein product is CASREGLAVPDTQYF. J is TRBJ2-3 and V is TRBV5-1; 11 bases match TRBD2. J gave up 4 bases and V 5 bases, and 6 bases lay outside the gene matches. The V gene's germline CDR1 is SGHRS and CDR2 YFSETQ. The CDR3 covers 15 residues.

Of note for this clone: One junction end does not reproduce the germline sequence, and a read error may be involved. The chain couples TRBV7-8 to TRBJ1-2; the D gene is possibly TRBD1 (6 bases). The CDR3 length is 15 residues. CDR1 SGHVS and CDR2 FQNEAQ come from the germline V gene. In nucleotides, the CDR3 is TGTGCCAGCAGCTTAGTGGGGGCAGGCAAAGGGGCTAACTCCTTC. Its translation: CASSLVGAGKGANSF.

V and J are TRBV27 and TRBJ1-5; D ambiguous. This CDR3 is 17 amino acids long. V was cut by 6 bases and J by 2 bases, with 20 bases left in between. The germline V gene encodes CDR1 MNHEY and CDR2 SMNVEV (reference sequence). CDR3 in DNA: TGTGCCAGCAGCCGAGTGGTGCCACTTTTGGGCAATCAGCCCCAGCATTTT. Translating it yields CASSRVVPLLGNQPQHF.

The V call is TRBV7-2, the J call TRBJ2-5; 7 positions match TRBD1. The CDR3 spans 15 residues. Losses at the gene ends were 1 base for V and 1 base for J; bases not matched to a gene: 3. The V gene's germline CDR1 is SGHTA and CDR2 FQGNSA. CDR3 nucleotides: TGTGCCAGCAGCTTAGGCTCAGGGGGCCAAGAGACCCAGTACTTC. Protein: CASSLGSGGQETQYF.

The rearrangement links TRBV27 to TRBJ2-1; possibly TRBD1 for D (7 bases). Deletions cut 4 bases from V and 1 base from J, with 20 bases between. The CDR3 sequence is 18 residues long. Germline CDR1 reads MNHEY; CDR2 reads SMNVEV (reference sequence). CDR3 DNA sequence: TGTGCCAGCAGTTCCCAGGGGGGAGCGGTCGGGTCCTACAATGAGCAGTTCTTC. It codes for CASSSQGGAVGSYNEQFF.

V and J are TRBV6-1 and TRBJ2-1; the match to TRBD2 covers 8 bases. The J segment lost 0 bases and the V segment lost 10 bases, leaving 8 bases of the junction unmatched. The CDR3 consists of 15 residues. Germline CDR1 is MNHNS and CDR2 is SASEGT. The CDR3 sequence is CAIFPGGGSYNEQFF. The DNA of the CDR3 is TGTGCCATCTTCCCCGGGGGGGGCTCCTACAATGAGCAGTTCTTC.

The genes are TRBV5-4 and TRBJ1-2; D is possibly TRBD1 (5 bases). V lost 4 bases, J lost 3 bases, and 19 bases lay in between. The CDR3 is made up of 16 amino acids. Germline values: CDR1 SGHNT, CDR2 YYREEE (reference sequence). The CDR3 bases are TGTGCCAGCAGCCAAGATTCCGGGACTCTCCACTATGGCTACACCTTC. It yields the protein CASSQDSGTLHYGYTF.

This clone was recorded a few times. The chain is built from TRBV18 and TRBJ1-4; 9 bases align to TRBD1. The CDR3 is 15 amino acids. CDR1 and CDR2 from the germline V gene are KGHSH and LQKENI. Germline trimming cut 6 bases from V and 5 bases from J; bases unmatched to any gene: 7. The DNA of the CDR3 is TGTGCCAGCTCGGGCGGACAGGGGATAAATGAAAAACTGTTTTTT. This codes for CASSGGQGINEKLFF.

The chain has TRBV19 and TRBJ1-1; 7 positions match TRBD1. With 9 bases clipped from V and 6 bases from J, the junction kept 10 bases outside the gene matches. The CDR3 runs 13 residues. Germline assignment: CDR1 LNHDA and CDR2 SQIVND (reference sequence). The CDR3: CASKGTDRAEAFF. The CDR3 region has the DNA TGTGCCAGCAAGGGGACAGATCGAGCTGAAGCTTTCTTT.

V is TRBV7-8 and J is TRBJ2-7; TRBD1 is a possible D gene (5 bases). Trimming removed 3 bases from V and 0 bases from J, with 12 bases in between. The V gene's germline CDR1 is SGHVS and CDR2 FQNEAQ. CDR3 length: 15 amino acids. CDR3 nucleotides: TGTGCCAGCAGCTTGGAAGGACACAGCTCCTACGAGCAGTACTTC. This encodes CASSLEGHSSYEQYF. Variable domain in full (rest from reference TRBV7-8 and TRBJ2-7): GAGVSQSPRYKVAKRGQDVALRCDPISGHVSLFWYQQALGQGPEFLTYFQNEAQLDKSGLPSDRFFAERPEGSVSTLKIQRTQQEDSAVYLCASSLEGHSSYEQYFGPGTRLTVT.

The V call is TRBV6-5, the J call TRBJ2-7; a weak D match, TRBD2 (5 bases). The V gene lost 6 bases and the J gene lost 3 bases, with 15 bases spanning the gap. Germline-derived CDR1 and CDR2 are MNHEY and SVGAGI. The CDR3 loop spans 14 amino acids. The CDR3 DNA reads TGTGCCAGCAGCCGGAACTACGGGGTCTACGAGCAGTACTTC. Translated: CASSRNYGVYEQYF.

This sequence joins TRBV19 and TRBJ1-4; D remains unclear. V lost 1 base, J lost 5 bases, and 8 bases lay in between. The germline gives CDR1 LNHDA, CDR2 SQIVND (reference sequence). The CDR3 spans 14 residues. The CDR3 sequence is CASSIVAVNEKLFF. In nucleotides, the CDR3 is TGTGCCAGTAGTATAGTAGCGGTGAATGAAAAACTGTTTTTT. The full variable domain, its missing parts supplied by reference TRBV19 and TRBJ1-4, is DGGITQSPKYLFRKEGQNVTLSCEQNLNHDAMYWYRQDPGQGLRLIYYSQIVNDFQKGDIAEGYSVSREKKESFPLTVTSAQKNPTAFYLCASSIVAVNEKLFFGSGTQLSVL.

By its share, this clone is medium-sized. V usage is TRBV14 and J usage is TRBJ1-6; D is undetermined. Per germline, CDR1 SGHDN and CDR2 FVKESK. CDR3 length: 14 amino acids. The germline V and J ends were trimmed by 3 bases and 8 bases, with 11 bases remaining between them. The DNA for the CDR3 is TGTGCCAGCAGCCATCTTACAGTTCATTCACCCCTCCACTTT. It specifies CASSHLTVHSPLHF.

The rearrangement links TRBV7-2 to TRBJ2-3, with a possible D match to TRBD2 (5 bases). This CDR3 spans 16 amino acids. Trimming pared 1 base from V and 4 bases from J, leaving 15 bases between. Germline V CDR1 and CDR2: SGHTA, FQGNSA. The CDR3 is CASSLGTLPVADTQYF. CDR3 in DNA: TGTGCCAGCAGCTTAGGGACTCTCCCGGTCGCAGATACGCAGTATTTT. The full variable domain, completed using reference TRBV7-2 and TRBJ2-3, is GAGVSQSPSNKVTEKGKDVELRCDPISGHTALYWYRQSLGQGLEFLIYFQGNSAPDKSGLPSDRFSAERTGGSVSTLTIQRTQQEDSAVYLCASSLGTLPVADTQYFGPGTRLTVL.

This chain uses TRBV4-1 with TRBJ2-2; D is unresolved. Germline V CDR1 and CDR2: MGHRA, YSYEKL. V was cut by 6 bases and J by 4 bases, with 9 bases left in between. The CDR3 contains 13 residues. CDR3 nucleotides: TGCGCCAGCAGTCCCGTAGCCACCGGGGAGCTGTTTTTT. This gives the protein CASSPVATGELFF.

The CDR3 is CASSLPFGGETQYF. The CDR3 coding sequence is TGTGCCAGCAGTCTCCCGTTTGGGGGGGAGACCCAGTACTTC. The chain carries TRBV28 and TRBJ2-5; D possibly corresponds to TRBD2 (6 bases). Trimming took off 5 bases at V and 5 bases at J, with 15 bases between the two ends. This CDR3 is 14 amino acids long. Germline CDR1 reads MDHEN; CDR2 reads SYDVKM.

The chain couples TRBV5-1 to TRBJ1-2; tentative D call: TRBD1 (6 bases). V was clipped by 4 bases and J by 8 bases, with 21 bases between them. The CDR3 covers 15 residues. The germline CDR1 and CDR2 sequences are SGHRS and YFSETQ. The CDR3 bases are TGCGCCAGCAGCCCCGGGGAGGGGGGCTACTGGGGCTACACCTTC. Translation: CASSPGEGGYWGYTF.

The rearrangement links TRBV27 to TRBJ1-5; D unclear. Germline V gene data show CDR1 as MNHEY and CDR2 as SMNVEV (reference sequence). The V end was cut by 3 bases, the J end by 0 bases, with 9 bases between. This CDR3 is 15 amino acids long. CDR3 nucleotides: TGTGCCAGCAGTTTTGCGGGATATAGCAATCAGCCCCAGCATTTT. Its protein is CASSFAGYSNQPQHF.

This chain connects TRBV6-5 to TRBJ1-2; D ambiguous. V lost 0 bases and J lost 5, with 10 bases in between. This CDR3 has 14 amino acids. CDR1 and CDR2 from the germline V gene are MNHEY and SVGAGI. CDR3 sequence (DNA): TGTGCCAGCAGTTACTCTCCGGGGAAGTATGGCTACACCTTC. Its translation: CASSYSPGKYGYTF.

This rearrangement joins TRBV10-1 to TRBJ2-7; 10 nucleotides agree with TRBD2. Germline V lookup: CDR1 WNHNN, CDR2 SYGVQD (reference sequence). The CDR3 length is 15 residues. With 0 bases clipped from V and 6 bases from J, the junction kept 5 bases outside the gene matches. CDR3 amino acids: CASSESVAGGLEQYF. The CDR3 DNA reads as TGCGCCAGCAGTGAGTCGGTAGCGGGGGGCCTCGAGCAGTACTTC.

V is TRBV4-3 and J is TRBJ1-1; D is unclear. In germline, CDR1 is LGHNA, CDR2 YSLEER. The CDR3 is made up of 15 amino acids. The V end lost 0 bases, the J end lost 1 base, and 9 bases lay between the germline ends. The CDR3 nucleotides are TGCGCCAGCAGCCAAGAGGTAGTCTCGAACACTGAAGCTTTCTTT. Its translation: CASSQEVVSNTEAFF.

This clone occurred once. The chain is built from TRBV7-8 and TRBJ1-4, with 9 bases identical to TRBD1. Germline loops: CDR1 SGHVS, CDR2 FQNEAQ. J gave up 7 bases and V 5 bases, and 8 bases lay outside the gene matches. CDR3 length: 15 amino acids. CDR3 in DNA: TGTGCCAGCAGCCAAACGACAGGGGGAGGTGAAAAACTGTTTTTT. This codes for CASSQTTGGGEKLFF.

The CDR3 bases are TGTGCCACCGGACAGGGGATACGGGAGACCCAGTACTTC. Protein: CATGQGIRETQYF. V gene TRBV19 combines with J gene TRBJ2-5, with 9 bases identical to TRBD1. V lost 10 bases and J lost 5; bases outside the gene matches: 8. In germline, CDR1 is LNHDA, CDR2 SQIVND (reference sequence). CDR3 length: 13 residues.